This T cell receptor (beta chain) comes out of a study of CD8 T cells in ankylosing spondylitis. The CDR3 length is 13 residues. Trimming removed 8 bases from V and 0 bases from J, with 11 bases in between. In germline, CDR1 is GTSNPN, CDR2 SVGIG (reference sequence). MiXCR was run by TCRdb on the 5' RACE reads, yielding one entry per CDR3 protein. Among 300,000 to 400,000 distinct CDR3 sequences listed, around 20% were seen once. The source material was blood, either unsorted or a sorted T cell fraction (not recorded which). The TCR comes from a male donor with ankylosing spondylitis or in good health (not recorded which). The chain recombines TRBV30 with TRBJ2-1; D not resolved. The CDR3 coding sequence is TGTGCCACGGACGGAAGCTCCTACAATGAGCAGTTCTTC. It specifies CATDGSSYNEQFF.